This passage covers 2 T cell receptor beta chains from one sample sequenced in a study of T cells in Graves' hyperthyroidism and ophthalmopathy. Using RNA transcripts as the source, TCR beta CDR3 regions were amplified. A set of HTBI primers served as the primers for a first-round RT-PCR of the TCR CDR3. Each CDR3 protein is one row after TCRdb ran MiXCR on the multiplex PCR reads. The table includes approximately 400,000 distinct CDR3 sequences, about 14% detected once. The sequenced sample consisted of blood. Source of these receptors: a young man with Graves' hyperthyroidism that later progressed to Graves' ophthalmopathy.

This clonotype has just a few counts. The rearrangement links TRBV5-1 to TRBJ2-1, with 7 bases matching TRBD2. The CDR3 runs to 15 residues. The germline CDR1 and CDR2 sequences are SGHRS and YFSETQ. J lost 4 bases, V lost 5 bases, and 9 bases had no gene match. CDR3 in amino acids: CASSLQAGIYNEQFF. CDR3 nucleotide sequence: TGCGCCAGCAGTCTCCAAGCGGGGATATACAATGAGCAGTTCTTC.

The V call is TRBV2, the J call TRBJ2-5, with D possibly matching TRBD2 (5 bases). Per germline, CDR1 SNHLY and CDR2 FYNNEI. This CDR3 is 12 amino acids long. Trimming left V 8 bases short and J 4 bases short, with 11 bases between. CDR3: CASLGGPETQYF. The CDR3 bases are TGTGCCAGCCTCGGAGGTCCAGAGACCCAGTACTTC.